Listed here is a single T cell receptor (beta chain). Its matching antigen is unknown. Trimming took 8 bases from V and 1 from J; bases not matched to a gene: 5. The germline V gene has CDR1 SNHLY and CDR2 FYNNEI. The CDR3 length is 13 residues. MiXCR, applied by TCRdb to the 5' RACE reads, yields one record per CDR3 protein. The sample contains fewer than 650,000 distinct CDR3 sequences, 7.1% of which appear only once. This entry belongs to a study of identical twins. Study-level findings and limits: Partial confounding of zero-insertion analyses by invariant MAIT and iNKT cells was possible. In monozygotic twins, models underestimated the sharing of out-of-frame TCR alpha.

The same specimen was also included in a second study, on yellow fever vaccine responses in identical twins.

The sequence derives from a woman between 18 and 29 years old in good health. This chain links TRBV2 with TRBJ2-7, with TRBD1 matching over 7 bases. Specimen: PBMCs. DNA for the CDR3: TGTGCCAGCTGGACAGGTCTATCCTACGAGCAGTACTTC. Translating gives CASWTGLSYEQYF.